This passage covers 4 T cell receptor beta chains from one sample sequenced in a study of a mutant IDH1 vaccine in newly diagnosed glioma. Method: immunoSEQ multiplex PCR; TCRdb's copy keeps in-frame clones and lacks some. The sample lists 45,000 to 65,000 clones; about 91% were seen once. These receptors have no identified antigens. Described time point: week 11, during vaccination. It was 300 ug of mutant IDH1 20-mer peptide that made up each vaccine dose, given with topical imiquimod. Sequenced material: PBMCs, taken from a glioma patient whose treatment included an IDH1 peptide vaccine. The receptors derive from a man in his fifties with glioma.

The J gene is TRBJ2-1, the V gene TRBV13, with D perhaps matching TRBD1 or TRBD2 (5 bases each). The CDR3 has 11 amino acids. Trimming stripped 3 bases from V and 11 bases from J, with 8 bases between. Per the germline V gene, CDR1 is PRHDT and CDR2 is FYEKMQ (reference sequence). The CDR3 is CASSFRDQQFF. CDR3 nucleotides: TGTGCCAGCAGCTTCCGGGACCAGCAGTTCTTC.

This clone was recorded only once. The chain carries TRBV6-6 and TRBJ2-5; the D is unclear. Per the germline V gene, CDR1 is MNHNY and CDR2 is SVGAGI (reference sequence). V was cut by 5 bases and J by 8 bases, with 9 bases left in between. The length of the CDR3 is 11 residues. The CDR3 spells CASSPSITQYF. CDR3 nucleotides: TGTGCCAGCAGTCCCTCTATTACCCAGTACTTC.

Here the CDR3 reads CASSYSIPPGPYEQYF. The CDR3 nucleotides read TGTGCCAGCAGTTACTCGATTCCCCCAGGGCCCTACGAGCAGTACTTC. J is TRBJ2-7 and V is TRBV6-5, with TRBD1 as a possible D gene (5 bases). The V end was cut by 0 bases, the J end by 2 bases, with 14 bases between. CDR1 is MNHEY and CDR2 is SVGAGI in the germline V gene. This CDR3 region has 16 residues.

The rearrangement links TRBV30 to TRBJ2-2; the match to TRBD2 covers 14 bases. Germline trimming cut 5 bases from V and 5 bases from J; bases unmatched to any gene: 4. Germline V gene sequence: CDR1 GTSNPN, CDR2 SVGIG (reference sequence). This CDR3 has 15 amino acids. The CDR3 loop reads CAWARLAGGTGELFF. The CDR3 DNA reads TGTGCCTGGGCGCGACTAGCGGGAGGGACCGGGGAGCTGTTTTTT.